These T cell receptor beta chains were read from a single sample in a study of T cell repertoires in cytomegalovirus infection. TCRdb reanalysed the reads using MiXCR and keeps one entry per CDR3 protein. The sample holds 250,000 or so distinct CDR3 sequences; roughly 10% are singletons and the top ten take approximately 15%. Sequenced input: PBMCs. The receptors stem from a human donor in good health (CMV status not recorded). Some clones in this sample may be carry-over from other donors' samples. CDR3s leave out the opening cysteine and the closing phenylalanine or tryptophan.

V: TRBV18; CDR3: ASSPNRGHETQY
V: TRBV6-8; CDR3: ASSYSTMNYGYT
V: TRBV6-2/TRBV6-3; CDR3: ASSTHGVQETQY
V: TRBV7-8; CDR3: ASSMNPYEQY
V: TRBV11-1; CDR3: ASSSGQGDEKLF
V: TRBV29-1; CDR3: SALTGRGSETQY
V: TRBV7-6; CDR3: ASSLARTYEQY
V: TRBV6-6; CDR3: ASSYLLGRGDPGELF
V: TRBV7-8; CDR3: ASSSDRGPQAF
V: TRBV12-3/TRBV12-4; CDR3: ASSSPGQTYNEQF
V: TRBV3-1; CDR3: ASSRDRGVNTEAF
V: TRBV7-2; CDR3: ASSLGGGSGNTIY
V: TRBV7-2; CDR3: ASSLGRTSGSFSDTQY
V: TRBV6-6; CDR3: ASSYRARARSYNEQF
V: TRBV7-2; CDR3: ASSQGDSSYNSPLH
V: TRBV12-3/TRBV12-4; CDR3: ASSLPTGIGQPQH
V: TRBV29-1; CDR3: SALEDTQY
V: TRBV19; CDR3: ASSIGGTSRETQY
V: TRBV18; CDR3: ASSPQGYYNEQF
V: TRBV6-2/TRBV6-3; CDR3: ASSYSSRGQNEQY
V: TRBV28; CDR3: ASSSSGGPPYEQY
V: TRBV7-2; CDR3: ASSLGAGANQPQH
V: TRBV7-6; CDR3: ASSFGTGTGGHYEQY
V: TRBV6-2/TRBV6-3; CDR3: ASRRTGGGGEQY
V: TRBV12-3/TRBV12-4; CDR3: ASSPDMFQETQY
V: TRBV20-1; CDR3: SAPGVGSYGYT
V: TRBV4-1; CDR3: ASSQDWRGAYNEQF
V: TRBV4-3; CDR3: ASSQGSADEKLF
V: TRBV7-2; CDR3: ASSLTYTQY
V: TRBV7-2; CDR3: ASSSLGGDQETQY
V: TRBV10-3; CDR3: AIRGQGNEQY
V: TRBV20-1; CDR3: SAPARRNEQF
V: TRBV5-1; CDR3: ASSGRDSLRSGNTIY
V: TRBV19; CDR3: ASSRGTGKGDIQY
V: TRBV20-1; CDR3: SAIRDSANYGYT
V: TRBV2; CDR3: ASKRVLGTDTQY
V: TRBV7-2; CDR3: ASSYGLAGWSAKNIQY
V: TRBV6-1; CDR3: ASRPFPGQGSDGYT
V: TRBV12-3/TRBV12-4; CDR3: ASSLAGENTGELF
V: TRBV6-2/TRBV6-3; CDR3: ASSYPETQY
V: TRBV29-1; CDR3: SATTGSGPQH
V: TRBV4-3; CDR3: ASSQDNLGFAVPNTEAF
V: TRBV6-6; CDR3: ASSYSLGNEQF
V: TRBV20-1; CDR3: SAIGQEGIRRSF
V: TRBV7-2; CDR3: ASSQPGIADTEAF
V: TRBV29-1; CDR3: SVARGARGNEQF
V: TRBV27; CDR3: ASSIVAGNEQF